The 11 T cell receptor beta chains below all came from one sample that was sequenced in a study of STAT5B mutations in CD4+ large granular lymphocyte leukemia. Profiled with immunoSEQ multiplex PCR; TCRdb holds only in-frame clones, not every one. The sample has 30,000 to 35,000 clones, roughly two thirds seen once; the top ten hold roughly 1.6%. Material for sequencing was CD4+ T cells from blood buffy coats. These receptors all stem from a human donor in good health.

The rearrangement joins TRBV5-1 to TRBJ1-6; 7 bases agree with TRBD1. Unmatched junction bases numbered 11, after V lost 4 bases and J lost 7 bases. The CDR3 is 16 residues long. From germline, CDR1 is SGHRS and CDR2 YFSETQ. In nucleotides, the CDR3 is TGCGCCAGCAGCCCAATCGGACAGGCAAACAATTCACCCCTCCACTTT. Its translation is CASSPIGQANNSPLHF.

The V call is TRBV29-1, the J call TRBJ1-2, with unresolved D. This CDR3 has 11 amino acids. Germline V gives CDR1 SQVTM, CDR2 ANQGSEA. V was shortened by 5 bases and J by 8 bases, with 12 bases between the two germline ends. The CDR3, as DNA: TGCAGCGTTACCCGCCCTGGGGGCTACACCTTC. Protein product: CSVTRPGGYTF. Complete variable domain (other parts from reference TRBV29-1 and TRBJ1-2): SAVISQKPSRDICQRGTSLTIQCQVDSQVTMMFWYRQQPGQSLTLIATANQGSEATYESGFVIDKFPISRPNLTFSTLTVSNMSPEDSSIYLCSVTRPGGYTFGSGTRLTVV.

The chain is built from TRBV6-1 and TRBJ1-2; tentatively, D is TRBD1 (6 bases). The CDR3 extends over 16 amino acids. Germline V CDR1 and CDR2: MNHNS, SASEGT. V was clipped by 2 bases and J by 4 bases, with 17 bases between them. The CDR3 DNA sequence: TGTGCCAGCAGTGAACTGGGCGCAGGGGCGACCTATGGCTACACCTTC. Protein sequence: CASSELGAGATYGYTF.

The rearrangement links TRBV7-2 to TRBJ1-2; 8 bases match TRBD1. The germline V gene encodes CDR1 SGHTA and CDR2 FQGNSA. The CDR3 is made up of 13 amino acids. The J segment lost 7 bases and the V segment lost 3 bases, leaving 4 bases of the junction unmatched. CDR3 coding DNA: TGTGCCAGCAGCTTGACAGGGGAGGGTGGCTACACCTTC. This gives the protein CASSLTGEGGYTF.

The J gene is TRBJ2-3, the V gene TRBV4-2; 8 bases line up with TRBD2. The CDR3 sequence is 16 residues long. Germline CDR1 is LGHNA and CDR2 is YNFKEQ. J lost 2 bases, V lost 4 bases, and 8 bases had no gene match. DNA for the CDR3: TGTGCCAGCAGCCGACTCAGCGGGGGTGTCACAGATACGCAGTATTTT. It translates to CASSRLSGGVTDTQYF.

The chain combines TRBV5-8 with TRBJ1-5; D is possibly TRBD1 (5 bases). V was cut by 1 base and J by 10 bases, with 9 bases left in between. The germline V gene has CDR1 SGHTS and CDR2 YDEGEE. The CDR3 sequence is 12 residues long. The CDR3 loop reads CASSLLGAPQHF. CDR3 bases: TGTGCCAGCAGCTTGTTAGGGGCTCCCCAGCATTTT.

This chain joins TRBV5-6 and TRBJ1-6; TRBD1 matches 7 bases. The CDR3 has 14 residues. Trimming cost V 4 bases and J 7 bases; bases outside gene matches: 5. CDR1 and CDR2 from the germline V gene are SGHDT and YYEEEE. The CDR3 sequence is CASSGSGQNSPLHF. Here the CDR3 DNA reads TGTGCCAGCAGCGGATCGGGACAGAATTCACCCCTCCACTTT.

This clone was picked up a small number of times. The chain combines TRBV2 with TRBJ1-6, with D perhaps matching TRBD1 (5 bases). CDR1 is SNHLY and CDR2 is FYNNEI in the germline V gene. The V end was cut by 7 bases, the J end by 7 bases, with 14 bases between. The CDR3 has 14 amino acids. CDR3 in amino acids: CASKRDGKNSPLHF. The CDR3 coding sequence is TGTGCCAGCAAACGGGACGGGAAGAATTCACCCCTCCACTTT.

J is TRBJ2-1 and V is TRBV5-4; TRBD2 matches 10 bases. The CDR3 has 14 residues. CDR1 is SGHNT and CDR2 is YYREEE in the germline V gene (reference sequence). V shed 4 bases, J shed 9 bases, and the junction held 7 bases outside the gene matches. CDR3: CASSQQRGGFEQFF. CDR3 in DNA: TGTGCCAGCAGCCAGCAGCGGGGGGGCTTTGAGCAGTTCTTC.

This CDR3 is CASSSSASYNEQFF. CDR3 nucleotides: TGTGCCAGCAGCTCGTCAGCTTCATACAATGAGCAGTTCTTC. V usage is TRBV7-3 and J usage is TRBJ2-1; no definite D call. CDR1 SGHTA and CDR2 FQGTGA come from the germline V gene. Trimming removed 4 bases from V and 4 bases from J, with 11 bases in between. This CDR3 region has 14 residues.

The J gene is TRBJ2-7, the V gene TRBV11-2, with 8 bases aligning to TRBD1. Germline values: CDR1 SGHAT, CDR2 FQNNGV. V shed 5 bases, J shed 4 bases, and the junction held 7 bases outside the gene matches. The CDR3 spans 14 residues. The CDR3 spells CASSPQTGGYEQYF. The DNA of the CDR3 is TGTGCCAGCAGCCCACAAACAGGGGGGTACGAGCAGTACTTC.